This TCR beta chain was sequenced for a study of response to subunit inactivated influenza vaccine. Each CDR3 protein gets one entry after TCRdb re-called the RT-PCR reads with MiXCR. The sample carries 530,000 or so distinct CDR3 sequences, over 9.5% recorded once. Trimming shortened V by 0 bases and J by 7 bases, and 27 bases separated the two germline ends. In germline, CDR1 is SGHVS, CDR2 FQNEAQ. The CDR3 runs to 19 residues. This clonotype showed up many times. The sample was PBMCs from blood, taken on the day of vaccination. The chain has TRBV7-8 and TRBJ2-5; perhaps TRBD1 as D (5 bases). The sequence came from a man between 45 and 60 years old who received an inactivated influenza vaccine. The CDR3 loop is CASSLAPTLLYSDRGTQYF. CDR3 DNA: TGTGCCAGCAGCTTAGCCCCAACCCTTCTTTACAGCGACAGAGGGACCCAGTACTTC.